Following are 15 T cell receptor beta chains from one sample sequenced in a study of T cell repertoires in cytomegalovirus infection. These receptors have no known antigen. In TCRdb, the reads were re-called with MiXCR into one record per CDR3 protein. The sample shows roughly 69,000 distinct CDR3 sequences, around 28% of them seen only once. Sample: CD8+ T cells from cultured PBMCs, taken from culture after CMV antigen stimulation. Receptors originate from a human donor in good health (CMV status not recorded). Some clones in this sample may be carry-over from other donors' samples.

This clonotype is labeled as medium-sized. The gene calls are TRBV7-2 and TRBJ1-1, with 7 bases fitting TRBD1. CDR3 size: 13 residues. V was pared by 3 bases and J by 8 bases, with 6 bases of the junction left unmatched. CDR1 is SGHTA and CDR2 is FQGNSA in the germline V gene. CDR3 nucleotides: TGTGCCAGCAGCTTTTATTCGGGACAGGAAGCTTTCTTT. Protein product: CASSFYSGQEAFF. The full variable domain, completed using reference TRBV7-2 and TRBJ1-1, is GAGVSQSPSNKVTEKGKDVELRCDPISGHTALYWYRQSLGQGLEFLIYFQGNSAPDKSGLPSDRFSAERTGGSVSTLTIQRTQQEDSAVYLCASSFYSGQEAFFGQGTRLTVV.

In its sample, this clonotype was seen many times. J is TRBJ2-2 and V is TRBV10-3; D remains ambiguous. This CDR3 has 13 amino acids. Germline CDR1 is ENHRY and CDR2 is SYGVKD. V lost 3 bases and J lost 2, with 4 bases in between. The CDR3: CAISDSNTGELFF. The DNA for the CDR3 is TGTGCCATCAGTGACAGCAACACCGGGGAGCTGTTTTTT.

This clonotype was seen a few times. The chain has TRBV27 and TRBJ2-7; D gene ambiguous. This CDR3 is built from 12 residues. The germline CDR1 and CDR2 sequences are MNHEY and SMNVEV (reference sequence). Trimming stripped 6 bases from V and 7 bases from J, with 13 bases between. CDR3 DNA sequence: TGTGCCAGCAGAGGCAATCCTAGAGAGCAGTACTTC. As protein: CASRGNPREQYF.

This chain's CDR3 is CASSPDSTLYEQYF. CDR3 DNA: TGTGCCAGCAGCCCGGACTCAACTCTTTACGAGCAGTACTTC. This chain joins TRBV5-4 and TRBJ2-7, with D tentatively TRBD2 (5 bases). The germline gives CDR1 SGHNT, CDR2 YYREEE (reference sequence). This CDR3 is built from 14 residues. V gave up 4 bases and J gave up 4 bases, with 15 bases separating them.

This clonotype has ten or more counts. V is TRBV7-2 and J is TRBJ1-4, with TRBD1 as a possible D gene (5 bases). Trimming left V 0 bases short and J 0 bases short, with 11 bases between. Germline CDR1 is SGHTA and CDR2 is FQGNSA. The CDR3 runs 17 residues. CDR3 DNA sequence: TGTGCCAGCAGCTTAGCGGGCAGGGTTCCAACTAATGAAAAACTGTTTTTT. Translated, it gives CASSLAGRVPTNEKLFF.

The chain uses TRBV20-1 and TRBJ2-1; 14 bases are shared with TRBD2. The germline V gene has CDR1 DFQATT and CDR2 SNEGSKA (reference sequence). The V segment lost 6 bases and the J segment 9 bases; nucleotides outside the gene matches: 4. This CDR3 has 13 amino acids. CDR3 amino acids: CSADGTSGGEQFF. The CDR3, as DNA: TGCAGTGCGGACGGGACTAGCGGGGGTGAGCAGTTCTTC.

The chain carries TRBV14 and TRBJ2-1; D possibly matches TRBD1 or TRBD2 (5 bases each). The germline gives CDR1 SGHDN, CDR2 FVKESK. This CDR3 spans 14 amino acids. V was shortened by 0 bases and J by 8 bases, with 11 bases between the two germline ends. The chain's CDR3 is CASSQDLGGYEQFF. The CDR3 DNA follows: TGTGCCAGCAGCCAAGATCTTGGGGGTTATGAGCAGTTCTTC.

The V and J genes are TRBV7-6 and TRBJ1-1; D remains ambiguous. The CDR3 totals 14 residues. CDR1 is SGHVS, CDR2 FNYEAQ, per germline. Trimming removed 5 bases at V and 0 bases at J, with 10 bases between. The CDR3 DNA reads TGTGCCAGCAGCCGACCAACCGTGAACACTGAAGCTTTCTTT. It is translated as CASSRPTVNTEAFF.

This clonotype was observed at least ten times. The CDR3 loop reads CASSEASGGTYEQYF. The CDR3 bases are TGTGCCAGCAGTGAAGCTTCAGGCGGAACCTACGAGCAGTACTTC. The rearrangement joins TRBV6-1 to TRBJ2-7; no reliable D call. Deletions cut 0 bases from V and 2 bases from J, with 11 bases between. The CDR3 consists of 15 residues. The germline V gene encodes CDR1 MNHNS and CDR2 SASEGT.

This clonotype was counted ten times or more. The CDR3 bases are TGTGCCAGCAGCTTAGAGGCGGGGGACATCCAAGAGACCCAGTACTTC. Translated: CASSLEAGDIQETQYF. The chain recombines TRBV7-2 with TRBJ2-5, with D tentatively TRBD2 (7 bases). Germline V gene data show CDR1 as SGHTA and CDR2 as FQGNSA. The CDR3 is 16 residues long. Trimming cost V 1 base and J 1 base, with 13 bases left between them.

This clonotype was found many times. The rearrangement links TRBV7-9 to TRBJ2-1; D remains unclear. The V gene's germline CDR1 is SEHNR and CDR2 FQNEAQ (reference sequence). V was trimmed by 1 base and J by 8 bases, leaving 9 bases between them. This CDR3 region has 13 residues. The CDR3 region is CASSLVTGDEQFF. In DNA, the CDR3 is TGTGCCAGCAGCTTAGTTACGGGCGATGAGCAGTTCTTC.

A few counts support this clonotype. V gene TRBV12-3 or TRBV12-4 combines with J gene TRBJ2-7, with 9 bases lining up with TRBD1. V gave up 4 bases and J gave up 2 bases; unmatched junction bases: 15. This CDR3 has 18 residues. The CDR3 DNA follows: TGTGCCAGCAGTTCCCCACGTATCGGGGGACAGGGTACCTACGAGCAGTACTTC. Encoded protein: CASSSPRIGGQGTYEQYF.

The genes are TRBV6-4 and TRBJ2-1; maybe TRBD1 (6 bases). CDR1 MRHNA and CDR2 SNTAGT come from the germline V gene. The germline V and J ends were trimmed by 4 bases and 5 bases, with 9 bases remaining between them. The CDR3 is made up of 13 amino acids. Here the CDR3 reads CASSGTADNEQFF. The CDR3 nucleotides read TGTGCCAGCAGTGGGACAGCGGACAATGAGCAGTTCTTC.

This clonotype was found a few times. The rearrangement uses TRBV28 and TRBJ2-7; D possibly matches TRBD1 or TRBD2 (5 bases each). The CDR3 consists of 14 residues. In germline, CDR1 is MDHEN, CDR2 SYDVKM. The ends were cut back, 3 bases at V and 3 bases at J, with 12 bases in the middle. The chain's CDR3 is CASSFSGTDYEQYF. The CDR3 nucleotides read TGTGCCAGCAGTTTTTCCGGGACCGACTACGAGCAGTACTTC.

The chain employs TRBV27 and TRBJ2-7, with 9 bases that match TRBD2. The CDR3 runs to 14 residues. The trim removed 3 bases at V and 9 bases at J, leaving 9 bases unmatched. CDR1 MNHEY and CDR2 SMNVEV come from the germline V gene (reference sequence). CDR3 sequence reads: CASSFLAGQGVQYF. In DNA form, the CDR3 reads TGTGCCAGCAGTTTTCTAGCGGGGCAGGGTGTGCAGTACTTC.